A selection of T cell receptor beta chains follows, all from one sample in a study of shared clonotypes between healthy human individuals. Produced via immunoSEQ multiplex PCR; TCRdb's table is partial and in-frame only. The sample lists more than 1.2 million clones; approximately 98.5% were seen once. The sequencing input was naive CD4+ T cells sorted from blood. The receptors here all came from a man aged 25-45 years in good health. Both conserved end residues are part of each CDR3. D genes are given only for firm matches. Only some rows state a clone size, as once, few, many or a class for expanded clones.

>TRBV29-1|NA|NA|TRBJ2-1
CSVGGRGEQFF
TGCAGCGTGGGAGGACGGGGTGAGCAGTTCTTC
>TRBV4-1|NA|once|TRBJ2-4
CASSQHLAKNIQYF
TGCGCCAGCAGCCAACATCTAGCCAAAAACATTCAGTACTTC
>TRBV5-5|TRBD1|NA|TRBJ1-1
CASSLGQGPEAFF
TGTGCCAGCAGCTTGGGACAGGGACCTGAAGCTTTCTTT
>TRBV7-3|TRBD2|NA|TRBJ2-1
CASSLVPGLAGADGQFF
TGTGCCAGCAGCTTAGTTCCGGGACTAGCGGGAGCCGACGGGCAGTTCTTC
>TRBV30|NA|NA|TRBJ2-1
CAWTGRAHFTNNEQFF
TGTGCCTGGACCGGCCGCGCCCACTTCACTAACAATGAGCAGTTCTTC
>TRBV27|TRBD1|NA|TRBJ1-2
CASSPGDRLPYGYTF
TGTGCCAGCAGTCCAGGGGACAGATTGCCCTATGGCTACACCTTC
>TRBV9|NA|NA|TRBJ1-5
CASSVASGNQPQHF
TGTGCCAGCAGCGTAGCCAGTGGCAATCAGCCCCAGCATTTT
>TRBV2|NA|NA|TRBJ1-2
CASSGPGQTGYTF
TGTGCCAGCAGTGGTCCGGGACAAACAGGCTACACCTTC
>TRBV18|NA|NA|TRBJ1-4
CASSPVRPQGGEKLFF
TGTGCCAGCTCACCAGTTCGTCCCCAGGGCGGTGAAAAACTGTTTTTT
>TRBV6-4|TRBD2|NA|TRBJ2-3
CASSEGGGPPDTQYF
TGTGCCAGCAGTGAGGGGGGAGGGCCTCCAGATACGCAGTATTTT
>TRBV7-3|TRBD1|NA|TRBJ2-4
CASSQTGAGDIQYF
TGTGCCAGCAGCCAAACAGGGGCCGGGGACATTCAGTACTTC
>TRBV6-6|TRBD1|NA|TRBJ2-7
CASSTAGTATSYEQYF
TGTGCCAGCAGTACCGCCGGGACAGCTACCTCCTACGAGCAGTACTTC
>TRBV19|NA|NA|TRBJ1-1
CASSDSRGRGQAFF
TGTGCCAGTAGTGATAGCAGAGGGAGGGGACAAGCTTTCTTT
>TRBV28|NA|NA|TRBJ1-2
CASSPVGSYGYTF
TGTGCCAGCAGCCCTGTTGGGAGCTATGGCTACACCTTC
>TRBV20-1|TRBD2|once|TRBJ2-1
CSWGLAGEQFF
TGCAGTTGGGGACTAGCGGGAGAGCAGTTCTTC
>TRBV11-3|TRBD1|NA|TRBJ2-7
CASSLGRDSSYEQYF
TGTGCCAGCAGCTTAGGCCGGGACAGTTCCTACGAGCAGTACTTC
>TRBV5-1|NA|NA|TRBJ1-1
CASSLVPVKDGTEAFF
TGCGCCAGCAGCTTGGTACCTGTAAAAGACGGCACTGAAGCTTTCTTT
>TRBV18|NA|NA|TRBJ1-5
CASSPGAANQPQHF
TGTGCCAGCTCACCCGGCGCAGCCAATCAGCCCCAGCATTTT
>TRBV18|NA|NA|TRBJ1-1
CASSLGPRSTEAFF
TGTGCCAGCTCACTTGGGCCGCGGAGCACTGAAGCTTTCTTT
>TRBV29-1|NA|NA|TRBJ2-7
CSGRTSYEQYF
TGCAGCGGAAGGACTTCCTACGAGCAGTACTTC
>TRBV11-3|NA|NA|TRBJ2-3
CASSSPLCRTWFLTDTQYF
TGTGCCAGCAGCTCCCCACTTTGTAGGACGTGGTTTCTCACAGATACGCAGTATTTT
>TRBV5-1|TRBD2|NA|TRBJ2-2
CASSYRLAGATGELFF
TGCGCCAGCAGCTACCGACTAGCGGGAGCTACCGGGGAGCTGTTTTTT
>TRBV5-1|NA|NA|TRBJ2-5
CASSLGGTQYF
TGCGCCAGCAGCTTAGGTGGGACCCAGTACTTC
>TRBV30|NA|NA|TRBJ1-5
CAWSDAGNQPQHF
TGTGCCTGGAGTGATGCGGGTAATCAGCCCCAGCATTTT
>TRBV7-9|NA|NA|TRBJ2-7
CASSHLLGGPYEQYF
TGTGCCAGCAGCCACCTTCTCGGTGGGCCCTACGAGCAGTACTTC
>TRBV9|TRBD1|NA|TRBJ2-3
CASSADRVTTDTQYF
TGTGCCAGCAGCGCAGACAGGGTCACCACAGATACGCAGTATTTT
>TRBV18|TRBD2|NA|TRBJ2-3
CASSRLAGGPDTQYF
TGTGCCAGCTCACGACTAGCGGGAGGGCCTGATACGCAGTATTTT